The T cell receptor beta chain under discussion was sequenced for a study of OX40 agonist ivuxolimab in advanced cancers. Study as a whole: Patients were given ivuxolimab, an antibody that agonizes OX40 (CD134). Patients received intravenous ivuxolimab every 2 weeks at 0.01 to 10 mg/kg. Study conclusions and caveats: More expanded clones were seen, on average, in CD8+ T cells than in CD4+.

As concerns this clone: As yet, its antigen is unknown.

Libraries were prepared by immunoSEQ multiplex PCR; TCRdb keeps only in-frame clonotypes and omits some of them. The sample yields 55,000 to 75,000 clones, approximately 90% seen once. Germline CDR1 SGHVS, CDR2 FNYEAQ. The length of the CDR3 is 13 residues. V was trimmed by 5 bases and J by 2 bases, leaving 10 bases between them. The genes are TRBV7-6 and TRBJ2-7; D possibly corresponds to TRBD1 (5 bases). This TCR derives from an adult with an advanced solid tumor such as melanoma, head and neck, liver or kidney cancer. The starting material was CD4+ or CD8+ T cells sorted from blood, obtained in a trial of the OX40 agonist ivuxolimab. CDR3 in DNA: TGTGCCAGCAGCCCGCTAGGGGCCTACGAGCAGTACTTC. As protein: CASSPLGAYEQYF.